Following are 15 T cell receptor beta chains from one sample sequenced in a study of T cells after yellow fever vaccination. TCRdb re-called the 5' RACE reads with MiXCR, one entry per CDR3 protein. The sample includes fewer than 500,000 distinct CDR3 sequences, under 20% of them seen just once. The source material was PBMCs, sampled before the yellow fever booster vaccination. The receptors derive from a man younger than 35 who received the YFV17D yellow fever vaccine.

This clonotype turned up a few times. CDR3 in DNA: TGTGCCAGCAGCCCTCAAGGGGGGCCACAGTACGTC. Translation: CASSPQGGPQYV. This chain links TRBV7-9 with TRBJ2-7; D possibly matches TRBD1 or TRBD2 (6 bases each). This CDR3 region has 12 residues. The ends were cut back, 5 bases at V and 10 bases at J, with 15 bases in the middle. Per the germline V gene, CDR1 is SEHNR and CDR2 is FQNEAQ (reference sequence).

This clonotype occurred a few times. V gene TRBV20-1 combines with J gene TRBJ2-1; TRBD2 aligns across 12 bases. Germline V lookup: CDR1 DFQATT, CDR2 SNEGSKA (reference sequence). The CDR3 is made up of 16 amino acids. V trimming: 3 bases; J trimming: 5 bases; junction bases outside the gene matches: 8. For the CDR3, the DNA is TGCAGTGCTAGGCGTCTAGCGGGGGGGCGGGACAATGAGCAGTTCTTC. The encoded protein is CSARRLAGGRDNEQFF.

The table lists this clonotype with a few counts. The chain recombines TRBV10-3 with TRBJ2-5; 9 nucleotides align to TRBD1. The CDR3 spans 15 residues. The germline V gene has CDR1 ENHRY and CDR2 SYGVKD. V trimming: 5 bases; J trimming: 0 bases; junction bases outside the gene matches: 4. CDR3 loop: CAISNRDRDQETQYF. CDR3 nucleotide sequence: TGTGCCATCAGTAACCGGGACAGGGACCAAGAGACCCAGTACTTC.

This rearrangement joins TRBV29-1 to TRBJ2-1; TRBD2 matches at 8 bases. Germline lookup yields CDR1 SQVTM and CDR2 ANQGSEA. The CDR3 runs to 14 residues. The V gene end was trimmed by 5 bases and the J gene end by 3 bases; junction bases not matched to a gene: 6. The CDR3 DNA is TGCAGCGTTAGGGCTAGCGGGCTCTACAATGAGCAGTTCTTC. Translated, it gives CSVRASGLYNEQFF.

The rearrangement joins TRBV28 to TRBJ1-5; D not resolved. Germline-derived CDR1 and CDR2 are MDHEN and SYDVKM. V shed 3 bases and J shed 6 bases, with 15 bases lying between them. The CDR3 contains 15 residues. CDR3 loop: CASSFGSGVGQPQHF. Here the CDR3 DNA reads TGTGCCAGCAGTTTCGGTTCCGGGGTCGGTCAGCCCCAGCATTTT.

The V and J genes are TRBV4-3 and TRBJ2-7, with TRBD1 matching 7 bases. V lost 3 bases and J lost 2; bases outside the gene matches: 4. This CDR3 is 14 amino acids long. CDR1 and CDR2 from the germline V gene are LGHNA and YSLEER. The DNA for the CDR3 is TGCGCCAGCAGCCAGGACAGGACGACCTACGAGCAGTACTTC. Its translation: CASSQDRTTYEQYF.

CDR3 DNA sequence: TGCGCCAGCAGCTTGGGAGCGGGGGGGTCGGAAGAGACCCAGTACTTC. Residues: CASSLGAGGSEETQYF. The V and J genes are TRBV5-1 and TRBJ2-5; 10 bases agree with TRBD2. The CDR3 loop spans 16 amino acids. V shed 0 bases, J shed 3 bases, and the junction held 5 bases outside the gene matches. The V gene's germline CDR1 is SGHRS and CDR2 YFSETQ.

The V and J genes are TRBV28 and TRBJ2-5; either TRBD1 or TRBD2 may supply D (5 bases each). This CDR3 has 13 residues. Germline assignment: CDR1 MDHEN and CDR2 SYDVKM. The ends were cut back, 7 bases at V and 2 bases at J, with 11 bases in the middle. CDR3 DNA sequence: TGTGCCAGCACCCGGGGCAGGCAAGAGACCCAGTACTTC. This gives the protein CASTRGRQETQYF.

This clonotype came up a few times. The CDR3 protein is CASSPREGINEKLFF. Written as DNA, the CDR3 is TGTGCCAGCTCACCACGAGAGGGGATTAATGAAAAACTGTTTTTT. The chain recombines TRBV18 with TRBJ1-4; D may be TRBD1 (5 bases). CDR1 is KGHSH and CDR2 is LQKENI in the germline V gene. The CDR3 is made up of 15 amino acids. V gave up 1 base and J gave up 4 bases, with 10 bases separating them.

This clonotype was counted between two and nine times. CDR3 bases: TGTGCCAGCAGCCGAGATCCCTCTAATGAGCAGTTCTTC. Its translation is CASSRDPSNEQFF. The chain uses TRBV5-5 and TRBJ2-1; the D is unclear. The CDR3 length is 13 residues. CDR1 and CDR2 (germline): SGHKS, YYEKEE (reference sequence). With 4 bases removed from V and 7 bases from J, the gap between germline ends came to 12 bases.

This clonotype was found a few times. CDR3 in DNA: TGCGCCAGCAGCCCCATCGACAGGGGAAAGGGCAATGAGCAGTTCTTC. Translation: CASSPIDRGKGNEQFF. The chain recombines TRBV5-1 with TRBJ2-1; TRBD1 aligns across 8 bases. The CDR3 consists of 16 residues. Losses at the gene ends were 4 bases for V and 6 bases for J; bases not matched to a gene: 12. Germline V gene lookup returns CDR1 SGHRS and CDR2 YFSETQ.

In this sample, this clonotype turned up a few times. The rearrangement uses TRBV5-1 and TRBJ2-1, with D hard to call. The CDR3 totals 13 residues. Trimming stripped 3 bases from V and 7 bases from J, with 11 bases between. Germline CDR1 is SGHRS and CDR2 is YFSETQ. This CDR3 reads CASSSRLKNEQFF. The CDR3 coding sequence is TGCGCCAGCAGCTCTCGGTTGAAGAATGAGCAGTTCTTC.

The chain carries TRBV7-2 and TRBJ2-1; 7 positions agree with TRBD2. Germline values: CDR1 SGHTA, CDR2 FQGNSA. This CDR3 region has 14 residues. J lost 7 bases, V lost 1 base, and 4 bases had no gene match. The CDR3 here is CASSLVLAINEQFF. CDR3 nucleotide sequence: TGTGCCAGCAGCTTAGTACTAGCGATAAATGAGCAGTTCTTC.

This clonotype occurred a few times. The chain is built from TRBV7-2 and TRBJ2-1, with TRBD2 matching 10 bases. J lost 10 bases, V lost 1 base, and 13 bases had no gene match. The germline V gene encodes CDR1 SGHTA and CDR2 FQGNSA. The CDR3 totals 17 residues. The CDR3 loop reads CASSLVRAAGGPGEQFF. The CDR3 nucleotides read TGTGCCAGCAGCTTAGTCCGGGCAGCGGGGGGGCCGGGCGAGCAGTTCTTC.

This sequence joins TRBV4-3 and TRBJ2-3; tentatively, D is TRBD1 or TRBD2 (5 bases each). This CDR3 is 16 amino acids long. Germline V gene lookup returns CDR1 LGHNA and CDR2 YSLEER. V lost 2 bases and J lost 8, with 20 bases in between. CDR3 nucleotides: TGCGCCAGCAGCCAAACCGGGACGAGAGGCATGGGTACGCAGTATTTT. It encodes CASSQTGTRGMGTQYF.